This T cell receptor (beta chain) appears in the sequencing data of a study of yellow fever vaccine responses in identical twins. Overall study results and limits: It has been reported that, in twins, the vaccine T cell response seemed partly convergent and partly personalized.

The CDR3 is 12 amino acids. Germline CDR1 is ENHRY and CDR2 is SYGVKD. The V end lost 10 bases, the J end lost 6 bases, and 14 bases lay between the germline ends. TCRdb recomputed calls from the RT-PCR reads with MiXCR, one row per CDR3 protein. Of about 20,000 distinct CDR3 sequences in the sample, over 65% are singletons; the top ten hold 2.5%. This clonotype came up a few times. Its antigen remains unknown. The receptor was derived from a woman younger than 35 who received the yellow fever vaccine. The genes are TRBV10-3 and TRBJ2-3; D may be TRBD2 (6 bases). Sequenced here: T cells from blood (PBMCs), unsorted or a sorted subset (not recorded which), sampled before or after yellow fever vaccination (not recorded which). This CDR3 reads CATRLEGDTQYF. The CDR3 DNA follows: TGTGCCACCCGACTAGAGGGCGATACGCAGTATTTT.